Detailed here is one T cell receptor (beta chain). Its cognate antigen has yet to be identified. Base qualities are not provided; no much larger clone lies one nucleotide away. This record belongs to a study of shared clonotypes between healthy human individuals (TCRdb year 2020). As for the study more broadly: The cohort comprised a couple of women and a few men aged 18 to 49 years. For each donor, three plates each were used for CD4 naive and CD4 memory, two plates were used for CD8 naive, and one plate was used for CD8 memory. To estimate repertoire size and how much clonotypes are shared between individuals, the study performed deep sequencing of blood TCR repertoires from roughly five healthy adults. Different laboratories and diverse techniques were used to prepare libraries and sequence TCR repertoires, to increase sequencing depth and limit assay-specific biases. Per donor, leukapheresis produced somewhere between about 0.94 and 9.5 billion PBMCs.

The donors were healthy, HIV-negative adults with no recently reported acute infections or vaccinations. Every donor was a Caucasian adult living in Nashville, Tennessee, USA. CD4+ T cells were enriched by magnetic negative selection, after which naive cells were positively selected on CD45RA and the negative fraction was taken as the memory subset. Blood was obtained by leukapheresis, after which PBMCs were separated by Ficoll-Histopaque density gradient centrifugation and cryopreserved in liquid nitrogen vapor phase. Analytical flow cytometry was used to check the purity and quantity of each magnetically sorted T cell population. Genomic DNA was isolated from each sorted fraction and quantified by UV absorbance on a Nanodrop 2000c. What the authors observed across the whole study: When four donors were compared, the shared fraction of clonotypes was about 5% for naive CD4, 3.5% to 4% for naive CD8, 2.3% for memory CD4, and approximately 0.4% for memory CD8. Estimated clonotype richness was generally larger for naive than for memory subsets. The small number of donors limited the genetic and exposure-history diversity represented. Rarefaction of sorted-subset datasets indicated incomplete sequencing despite the large sequencing depth. Sampling was restricted to blood, and TCR repertoires in tissues likely differ from the TCR repertoires found in blood. Clonotypes shared by all four sorted-subset donors showed higher generation probabilities than non-shared clonotypes. Based on pairwise subsampling, the degree of clonotype sharing among donors was expected to be affected by sequencing depth.

Using the deep immunoSEQ assay, TCR CDR3 regions were amplified from genomic DNA by multiplex PCR. Extracted genomic DNA from each cell subset was spread evenly across all wells of several immunoSEQ 96-well plates, with each plate serving as a replicate. For sorted subsets, each replicate PCR was loaded with about 0.2 ug genomic DNA, equivalent to some 31,000 T cell genomes. The purified libraries were quantified using a Qubit 3.0 fluorometer, sized with a Bioanalyzer 2100, and then quantified again using the KAPA Library Quantification kit. A separate single-read 150-cycle Illumina NextSeq 550 flow cell was used to sequence each immunoSEQ 96-well plate. From the authors' description of their analysis: Because the immunoSEQ output included only junctional sequences and no quality scores, the filtering could not be the same as the filtering used for full-length reads. Sequences were annotated with PyIR, a Python wrapper for IgBLAST v1.9, and V/J genes and CDR3 were assigned using IMGT germline references. Reads were filtered out if the reads had weak V/J assignments (E-value above 1e-6), no CDR3, stop codons, out-of-frame junctions, or ambiguous translated residues. V3J clonotypes were defined as sequences sharing an identical inferred V gene, J gene, and CDR3 amino acid sequence. Percentage overlap between repertoires was calculated by dividing the number of shared unique clonotypes by the size of the smaller repertoire. RTK rarefaction, the Chao1 estimator, and Recon v2.1 estimates of unobserved clonotypes were used to assess repertoire richness. For all TCRbeta clonotypes obtained by the gDNA method from a few donors, generation probabilities were computed with OLGA. Here the immuneACCESS table is served through TCRdb, limited to in-frame sequences with V and J called. Missing clones are a known gap in these copies; in checked studies unresolved V genes cover under half, and the rest lacks a known reason. D and trimming were read from the DNA, whereas the V and J calls and clone size are those reported in that table. The sample table holds some 2 million clones, of which approximately 95% were seen once. 0.13% of the sample is held by the ten biggest clonotypes.

Between the V and J ends, shortened by 0 bases and 5 bases respectively, the junction contains 10 bases. The CDR3 has 13 amino acids, counting the end cysteine and phenylalanine. The kept DNA is CDR3 alone, 39 bases in frame from the first base. CDR1 and CDR2 were assigned from the germline V gene (reference sequence) as GTSNPN and SVGIG. The chain couples TRBV30 to TRBJ1-2; a confident D gene designation cannot be given. The sample was naive CD4+ T cells sorted from blood. Reading the label with the study, this specimen's cell subset or site is: CD45RA+ positively selected. The clonotype was recovered from a young man in good health. The CDR3 corresponds to CAWSVGRSYGYTF. The DNA sequence is as follows: TGTGCCTGGAGTGTCGGCAGAAGTTATGGCTACACCTTC. Full variable domain (CDR3 extended with the reference TRBV30 and TRBJ1-2 proteins): SQTIHQWPATLVQPVGSPLSLECTVEGTSNPNLYWYRQAAGRGLQLLFYSVGIGQISSEVPQNLSASRPQDRQFILSSKKLLLSDSGFYLCAWSVGRSYGYTFGSGTRLTVV.